This T cell receptor (beta chain) comes out of a study of cytomegalovirus exposure and HLA in healthy donors. Regarding the study as a whole: Researchers reported that a few CMV-associated chains were confirmed in vitro as CMV antigen-specific. Links to common viral pathogens appeared, in a later analysis, for several of the most significant clusters.

PCR primers comprised 60 Vbeta and 13 Jbeta primers. The method was immunoSEQ multiplex PCR; TCRdb's version includes in-frame clones alone and lacks a portion of them. The sample shows around 130,000 clones, roughly 8.3% of them seen only once. This clone was counted a few times. The antigen remains undetermined. V lost 0 bases and J 7 bases, leaving 13 bases between the germline ends. CDR1 is SGHTA, CDR2 FQGNSA, per germline. The CDR3 totals 16 residues. The TCR originated in a man aged 40-49 years in good health and CMV-seronegative. The sample comprised PBMCs. V usage is TRBV7-2 and J usage is TRBJ1-6, with D possibly matching TRBD1 (6 bases). As DNA, the CDR3 is TGTGCCAGCAGCTTAGCAGGGGGGGGTATGAATTCACCCCTCCACTTT. Residues: CASSLAGGGMNSPLHF.